This T cell receptor (beta chain) was recorded in a study of HIV-infected children after antiretroviral therapy interruption. General study points: After treatment interruption started, naive CD4+ CDR3 overlap across time points dropped.

The TCR library was built from RNA with a 3' RACE protocol and unique molecular identifiers. A single record per CDR3 protein comes from TCRdb applying MiXCR to the 3' RACE reads. Among about 89,000 distinct CDR3 sequences listed, less than 7% were seen once. Treatment indicated: PENTA 11 planned treatment interruption arm or continuous ART arm. From thawed PBMCs, naive CD4+ CD45RA+ CD45RO- T cells were sorted. With 3 bases removed from V and 6 bases from J, the gap between germline ends came to 11 bases. The germline V gene encodes CDR1 KGHDR and CDR2 SFDVKD. The CDR3 spans 14 residues. This clonotype occurred many times. Its cognate antigen is unknown.

The sequences come from CD45RA+ CD4+ T cells from PBMCs, pooled from several time points, collected from a donor given antiretroviral therapy, either interrupted or continuous. Subset here: naive CD4+ CD45RA+ CD45RO- T cells. V and J are TRBV24-1 and TRBJ2-1; D remains ambiguous. This receptor was identified in a pool of human donors with HIV. The CDR3: CATSDVGTLNEQFF. The CDR3, as DNA: TGTGCCACCAGTGATGTTGGAACCCTCAATGAGCAGTTCTTC.